Sequencing of this T cell receptor (beta chain) was carried out in a study of human T cells and chemical hapten exposure. Study-wide context: Application of 0.01% DPC to the upper back was done by patch test, with a reading at 6 days. A mostly female patient group had alopecia areata, totalis or universalis. Overall study findings and caveats: There was alopecia in the donors, so their immune response may differ from that of healthy people. Patch test scores rose with PT1 expanded TCR counts, a positive correlation.

TCRdb used MiXCR to reprocess the RACE reads, holding one entry per CDR3 protein. Here the sample spans about 300,000 distinct CDR3 sequences, around 5.5% being singletons. Specified time point: pre-sensitization, week 0. Documented treatment: therapeutic diphenylcyclopropenone sensitization with weekly scalp DPC. The table lists this clonotype with many counts. Its specificity is unknown. Germline values: CDR1 MNHNS, CDR2 SASEGT. This CDR3 has 13 residues. Trimming shortened V by 0 bases and J by 5 bases, and 4 bases separated the two germline ends. The material sequenced was whole blood, taken in connection with sensitization to the hapten diphenylcyclopropenone (DPC). The TCR comes from a young woman with alopecia areata. Some clones in this sample may be carry-over from other donors' samples. The chain is built from TRBV6-1 and TRBJ1-4; D call uncertain. The CDR3 spells CASSEAPNEKLFF. In nucleotides, the CDR3 is TGTGCCAGCAGTGAAGCGCCGAATGAAAAACTGTTTTTT.